These T cell receptor beta chains were read from a single sample in a study of shared clonotypes between healthy human individuals. Measured with immunoSEQ multiplex PCR; TCRdb has only the in-frame clones, and not every one. The sample gives millions of clones, just under 95% of which show up once; 0.85% to 1.2% is in the top ten. Sequencing was done on a sample of naive CD8+ T cells sorted from blood. Every receptor here comes from a man aged 18 to 29 in good health. The CDR3 runs from the conserved cysteine through the conserved F or W. The D gene is left open where the match is weak. Part of the rows lack a size; the others show once, few, many or a class for expanded clones.

D	V	J	size	DNA	CDR3
NA	TRBV11-2	TRBJ2-7	once	TGTGCCAGCAGCTTAAGACCGCCCTACGAGCAGTACTTC	CASSLRPPYEQYF
NA	TRBV11-3	TRBJ2-3	NA	TGTGCCAGCAGCTCACTTACTAGCCCAGATACGCAGTATTTT	CASSSLTSPDTQYF
NA	TRBV5-1	TRBJ1-1	NA	TGCGCCAGCAGCCTCTACGTCGGGCAGGGCGTCAAAACTGAAGCTTTCTTT	CASSLYVGQGVKTEAFF
NA	TRBV7-9	TRBJ2-7	NA	TGTGCCAGCAGCTTTTCTGACAGGCCCCCCTACGAGCAGTACTTC	CASSFSDRPPYEQYF
NA	TRBV4-1	TRBJ1-1	NA	TGCGCCAGCAGCCAAGATCCAGTTTTTATGAACACTGAAGCTTTCTTT	CASSQDPVFMNTEAFF
NA	TRBV9	TRBJ1-5	few	TGTGCCAGCAGCGTAGCGGGAAGCAATCAGCCCCAGCATTTT	CASSVAGSNQPQHF
NA	TRBV2	TRBJ1-1	NA	TGTGCCAGCAGTGAATCCGGGGGCTGGCCTGAAGCTTTCTTT	CASSESGGWPEAFF
TRBD2	TRBV5-6	TRBJ2-7	NA	TGTGCCAGCAGCGAGGGACTAGCGGGGGACTACGAGCAGTACTTC	CASSEGLAGDYEQYF
NA	TRBV2	TRBJ2-1	once	TGTGCCAGCAGGATCCCGCACTACAATGAGCAGTTCTTC	CASRIPHYNEQFF
TRBD1	TRBV7-9	TRBJ2-5	NA	TGTGCCAGCAGCTCGACAGGGCTCGGACAAGAGACCCAGTACTTC	CASSSTGLGQETQYF
NA	TRBV28	TRBJ2-7	NA	TGTGCCAGCAGTAGACAGCTTACGGGCGAGCAGTACTTC	CASSRQLTGEQYF
NA	TRBV5-4	TRBJ2-1	NA	TGTGCCAGCAGCTTGAAAGGAGGCCCATACAATGAGCAGTTCTTC	CASSLKGGPYNEQFF
NA	TRBV19	TRBJ1-1	NA	TGTGCCAGTAGTAAGCCGGGAACTGAAGCTTTCTTT	CASSKPGTEAFF
TRBD2	TRBV6-5	TRBJ2-2	NA	TGTGCCAGCGGCCTACTAGCGGAGAACACCGGGGAGCTGTTTTTT	CASGLLAENTGELFF
NA	TRBV11-2	TRBJ2-5	NA	TGTGCCAGCAGCTCCCCTTCGAGGGATCGTTACCAAGAGACCCAGTACTTC	CASSSPSRDRYQETQYF
NA	TRBV25-1	TRBJ2-6	NA	TGTGCCAGCAGTGAGGACAGCGGCACTGGGGCCAACGTCCTGACTTTC	CASSEDSGTGANVLTF
NA	TRBV4-1	TRBJ2-2	NA	TGCGCCAGCAGCCCGGGACCGCCGGACCCCGGGGAGCTGTTTTTT	CASSPGPPDPGELFF
NA	TRBV19	TRBJ1-1	NA	TGTGCCAGTAGTATAAATCAGGGGTTGAACACTGAAGCTTTCTTT	CASSINQGLNTEAFF
NA	TRBV7-9	TRBJ2-5	NA	TGTGCCAGCAGCTCCCCAAATTATGGCGCCGAGACCCAGTACTTC	CASSSPNYGAETQYF
NA	TRBV30	TRBJ2-2	NA	TGTGCCTGGAGTGGAATCCGGGACACCACGAACACCGGGGAGCTGTTTTTT	CAWSGIRDTTNTGELFF
NA	TRBV6-5	TRBJ2-5	NA	TGTGCCACCTTTTTGGAGACCCAGTACTTC	CATFLETQYF
TRBD2	TRBV5-1	TRBJ2-1	NA	TGCGCCAGCAGCTTGGAAGCCCTAGCGGGAGCCTACAATGAGCAGTTCTTC	CASSLEALAGAYNEQFF
NA	TRBV10-1	TRBJ2-3	NA	TGCGCCAGCAGTGAGGAGGGGAACAGGCCTACAGATACGCAGTATTTT	CASSEEGNRPTDTQYF
NA	TRBV11-2	TRBJ2-3	NA	TGTGCCAGCAGCTTAGAAATAGGAGATACGCAGTATTTT	CASSLEIGDTQYF
NA	TRBV4-1	TRBJ1-4	NA	TGCGCCAGCAGCGAAGGGGAGGGAAAACTGTTTTTT	CASSEGEGKLFF
NA	TRBV5-1	TRBJ1-1	NA	TGCGCCAGCAGCTTGGCCGGGGGTGGAGGCACTGAAGCTTTCTTT	CASSLAGGGGTEAFF
NA	TRBV7-9	TRBJ2-7	NA	TGTGCCAGCAGTTACTCTGGACACGGCTCCTACGAGCAGTACTTC	CASSYSGHGSYEQYF
NA	TRBV2	TRBJ1-5	NA	TGTGCCAGCAGAACCGGGACCATGGGGAATCAGCCCCAGCATTTT	CASRTGTMGNQPQHF
TRBD2	TRBV5-4	TRBJ2-7	NA	TGTGCCAGCAAGGACTCGGGGGGAACCTACGAGCAGTACTTC	CASKDSGGTYEQYF
NA	TRBV7-8	TRBJ2-1	NA	TGTGCCAGCAGCTTAGCGGGGGATCTAGCGTATGAGCAGTTCTTC	CASSLAGDLAYEQFF
NA	TRBV13	TRBJ2-5	once	TGTGCCAGCAGCAGAGAGACTAGGGAAGAGACCCAGTACTTC	CASSRETREETQYF
NA	TRBV27	TRBJ2-5	NA	TGTGCCAGCAGTTTAGGCCCCGGAGAGACCCAGTACTTC	CASSLGPGETQYF
NA	TRBV27	TRBJ2-3	NA	TGTGCCAGCAGTTTATTAGGACACACAGATACGCAGTATTTT	CASSLLGHTDTQYF
NA	TRBV2	TRBJ2-1	NA	TGTGCCAGCGCGGGGACACGCTACAATGAGCAGTTCTTC	CASAGTRYNEQFF
NA	TRBV11-1	TRBJ2-7	NA	TGTGCCAGCAGCTTAGATGGTGGCAGCACCTACGAGCAGTACTTC	CASSLDGGSTYEQYF
NA	TRBV11-2	TRBJ2-7	NA	TGTGCCAGCAGCGGTGAAACCTACGAGCAGTACTTC	CASSGETYEQYF
TRBD1	TRBV4-1	TRBJ2-5	NA	TGCGCCAGCAGCCAGACGGACAGGGGCCAAGAGACCCAGTACTTC	CASSQTDRGQETQYF
TRBD1	TRBV25-1	TRBJ2-7	NA	TGTGCCAGTCTAAAATCCACAGGGGGTGAGCAGTACTTC	CASLKSTGGEQYF
NA	TRBV21-1	TRBJ1-6	few	TGTGCCAGCAGGCTCCCCCTTGGGACAGGGAGGTCACCCCTCCACTTT	CASRLPLGTGRSPLHF
NA	TRBV9	TRBJ2-5	NA	TGCTCCAGAGGGCCGTACCAAGAGACCCAGTACTTC	CSRGPYQETQYF
NA	TRBV27	TRBJ2-3	NA	TGTGCCAGTTCCTGGGGGTACACAGATACGCAGTATTTT	CASSWGYTDTQYF
NA	TRBV7-2	TRBJ2-5	NA	TGTGCCAGCAGCTTAGCGGTTGCGGGCGGGCTTTACTTC	CASSLAVAGGLYF
TRBD2	TRBV28	TRBJ2-2	NA	TGTGCCAGCAGTTGTTTAGCGGGGGCGACCCTGGACACCGGGGAGCTGTTTTTT	CASSCLAGATLDTGELFF
NA	TRBV13	TRBJ2-3	NA	TGTGCCAGCAGCTGGGACCGTAGCACAGATACGCAGTATTTT	CASSWDRSTDTQYF
NA	TRBV6-5	TRBJ2-6	NA	TGTGCCAGCAGAGTCCGAATAGGGGGGGCCAACGTCCTGACTTTC	CASRVRIGGANVLTF
NA	TRBV6-5	TRBJ1-2	once	TGTGCCAGCAGTTACGAGCGGGACTATGGCTACACCTTC	CASSYERDYGYTF
NA	TRBV5-6	TRBJ2-7	NA	TGTGCCAGCAGCTCCTGGAATGGGGGGCCCGCCTACGAGCAGTACTTC	CASSSWNGGPAYEQYF
NA	TRBV13	TRBJ2-7	NA	TGTGCCAGCAGCCGGGGCCGCTCCTACGAGCAGTACTTC	CASSRGRSYEQYF
NA	TRBV15	TRBJ1-2	NA	TGTGCCACCAGCAGAGTCCAGACAGGCCAGTATGGCTACACCTTC	CATSRVQTGQYGYTF
NA	TRBV7-9	TRBJ2-3	NA	TGTGCCAGCAGCTCTACTGTTTCTGCCACAGATACGCAGTATTTT	CASSSTVSATDTQYF
NA	TRBV13	TRBJ1-2	NA	TGTGCCAGCAGCCCAGGGGAGGGCTATGGCTACACCTTC	CASSPGEGYGYTF